These 29 T cell receptor beta chains share one sample of origin, sequenced in a study of regulatory T cells in long-lasting Graves disease. Time point described: persistent/refractory GD, antithyroid drugs over 5 years with positive TRAb. The TCR library was made from RNA that had been extracted from PBMCs in TRIzol. CDR3-region Arm-PCR and iRepertoire HTBI primers produced the TCR beta libraries. TCRdb re-derived calls from the multiplex PCR reads in MiXCR, one entry per CDR3 protein. The table lists hundreds of thousands of distinct CDR3 sequences, about 30% of them singletons. The sequencing here drew on peripheral blood mononuclear cells (PBMCs), taken when the disease was refractory, from a patient treated with antithyroid drugs. These receptors originate from a female donor with Graves disease.

This clonotype was counted ten times or more. V gene TRBV2 combines with J gene TRBJ2-7, with 7 bases identical to TRBD2. CDR1 and CDR2 from the germline V gene are SNHLY and FYNNEI. The CDR3 runs 15 residues. V lost 3 bases, J lost 5 bases, and 10 bases stayed unmatched. The CDR3 loop is CASSDSRNGRHEQYF. CDR3 in DNA: TGTGCCAGCAGTGACTCGAGGAACGGGAGGCACGAGCAGTACTTC.

The chain joins TRBV4-3 to TRBJ1-4; D is ambiguous. The germline CDR1 and CDR2 sequences are LGHNA and YSLEER. This CDR3 region has 16 residues. With 1 base removed from V and 8 bases from J, the gap between germline ends came to 17 bases. This chain's CDR3 is CASSQGLASGGEKLFF. CDR3 coding DNA: TGCGCCAGCAGCCAAGGTCTCGCATCCGGAGGGGAAAAACTGTTTTTT.

There are a few counts of this clonotype. The chain uses TRBV27 and TRBJ2-6, with D uncertain. The CDR3 is 16 residues long. V lost 5 bases and J 0 bases, leaving 11 bases between the germline ends. Germline V CDR1 and CDR2: MNHEY, SMNVEV (reference sequence). CDR3 region: CASSPINPSGANVLTF. The CDR3 DNA reads as TGTGCCAGCAGTCCTATTAACCCCTCTGGGGCCAACGTCCTGACTTTC. Filled out from reference TRBV27 and TRBJ2-6, the complete variable domain reads EAQVTQNPRYLITVTGKKLTVTCSQNMNHEYMSWYRQDPGLGLRQIYYSMNVEVTDKGDVPEGYKVSRKEKRNFPLILESPSPNQTSLYFCASSPINPSGANVLTFGAGSRLTVL.

V and J are TRBV5-1 and TRBJ1-1; 11 nucleotides line up with TRBD1. Germline V CDR1 and CDR2: SGHRS, YFSETQ. The CDR3 totals 19 residues. Trimming cost V 3 bases and J 0 bases; bases outside gene matches: 13. The CDR3 DNA is TGCGCCAGCAGCTCCTACCGGGACAGGGGGATTGGGATGAACACTGAAGCTTTCTTT. Amino acids: CASSSYRDRGIGMNTEAFF.

This chain connects TRBV9 to TRBJ1-1, with TRBD1 as a possible D gene (5 bases). Deletions cut 3 bases from V and 0 bases from J, with 9 bases between. This CDR3 contains 14 residues. CDR1 is SGDLS and CDR2 is YYNGEE in the germline V gene. The DNA of the CDR3 is TGTGCCAGCAGCGGAGGGGCCTTGAACACTGAAGCTTTCTTT. It is translated as CASSGGALNTEAFF.

A remark on this clonotype: Since no conserved phenylalanine or tryptophan closes the CDR3, a read error is the likely cause. The chain carries TRBV30 and TRBJ1-1; unclear D gene. V was pared by 3 bases and J by 0 bases, with 2 bases between. Germline lookup yields CDR1 GTSNPN and CDR2 SVGIG (reference sequence). The CDR3 has 11 amino acids. In DNA, the CDR3 is TGTGCCTGGAGCATGAACACTGAAGCTTTCCTT. As protein: CAWSMNTEAFL.

The chain uses TRBV5-1 and TRBJ2-4, with 7 bases lining up with TRBD2. CDR1 and CDR2 from the germline V gene are SGHRS and YFSETQ. V shed 0 bases and J 7 bases; nucleotides not matched to a gene: 4. This CDR3 contains 14 residues. The CDR3 loop is CASSLAREGNIQYF. Here the CDR3 DNA reads TGCGCCAGCAGCTTGGCCAGGGAGGGGAACATTCAGTACTTC.

This clonotype was seen repeatedly, ten times or more. The CDR3 sequence is CASRTSGNTEAFF. The CDR3 bases are TGTGCCAGCAGGACCTCAGGGAACACTGAAGCTTTCTTT. The chain is built from TRBV6-1 and TRBJ1-1; no definite D call. The CDR3 has 13 amino acids. With 6 bases removed from V and 1 base from J, the gap between germline ends came to 9 bases. From germline, CDR1 is MNHNS and CDR2 SASEGT.

V gene TRBV12-3 or TRBV12-4 combines with J gene TRBJ1-5; maybe TRBD1 (5 bases). The CDR3 is 15 residues long. The V and J ends lost 1 base and 4 bases respectively, with 11 bases between them. Here the CDR3 DNA reads TGTGCCAGCAGTTTAGGCAGGGTTGGGAATCAGCCCCAGCATTTT. This translates into CASSLGRVGNQPQHF.

On this clonotype: A much more abundant neighbour one base away suggests this may be a read error. This CDR3 is CAGSLGGQNNSPLHF. CDR3 nucleotides: TGTGCCGGCAGTTTAGGGGGACAGAATAATTCACCCCTCCACTTT. The gene calls are TRBV12-3 or TRBV12-4 and TRBJ1-6; 7 bases align to TRBD1. The CDR3 is 15 amino acids.

This clonotype has a handful of counts. The rearrangement joins TRBV30 to TRBJ1-2; D gene unclear. Trimming left V 0 bases short and J 11 bases short, with 13 bases between. CDR3 length: 12 residues. Germline V gene data show CDR1 as GTSNPN and CDR2 as SVGIG (reference sequence). The CDR3 DNA reads as TGTGCCTGGAGTGTAGTCAGAGCTTCGTACACCTTC. Encoded protein: CAWSVVRASYTF.

This clonotype has a handful of counts. This rearrangement joins TRBV5-6 to TRBJ1-2; 10 nucleotides agree with TRBD1. The CDR3 is 17 residues long. Germline CDR1 reads SGHDT; CDR2 reads YYEEEE. The ends lost 3 bases at V and 7 bases at J; junction bases unmatched: 15. The chain's CDR3 is CASSSPGTGVHIGGYTF. The DNA of the CDR3 is TGTGCCAGCAGCTCCCCCGGGACAGGGGTTCATATTGGTGGCTACACCTTC.

A few counts support this clonotype. V usage is TRBV28 and J usage is TRBJ1-5, with D uncertain. This CDR3 region has 16 residues. Germline V gene lookup returns CDR1 MDHEN and CDR2 SYDVKM. The V end lost 7 bases, the J end lost 2 bases, and 18 bases lay between the germline ends. As DNA, the CDR3 is TGTGCCAGCAACAACCGATGGGGTCAGGGCAATCAGCCCCAGCATTTT. It specifies CASNNRWGQGNQPQHF.

This clonotype was detected only a few times. The V call is TRBV12-3 or TRBV12-4, the J call TRBJ2-4; D is undetermined. The CDR3 has 13 residues. V lost 3 bases to trimming and J lost 8 bases, with 11 bases between them. CDR3 sequence reads: CASSLRLGDIQYF. The CDR3 DNA follows: TGTGCCAGCAGTTTGAGGCTTGGGGACATTCAGTACTTC.

This chain uses TRBV20-1 with TRBJ1-1; D gene unclear. The length of the CDR3 is 14 residues. Germline loops: CDR1 DFQATT, CDR2 SNEGSKA (reference sequence). V lost 2 bases to trimming and J lost 5 bases, with 15 bases between them. The CDR3 sequence: CSARTPAAATEAFF. For the CDR3, the DNA is TGCAGTGCTAGAACCCCGGCGGCAGCTACTGAAGCTTTCTTT.

This clonotype was seen more than once but under ten times. This chain uses TRBV11-2 with TRBJ2-5; D assignment may be TRBD1 or TRBD2 (5 bases each). The V and J ends lost 5 bases and 5 bases respectively, with 18 bases between them. Germline lookup yields CDR1 SGHAT and CDR2 FQNNGV. The CDR3 is made up of 15 amino acids. CDR3 in DNA: TGTGCCAGCAGCCTCCTTGGGGGAATCGTGGAGACCCAGTACTTC. Translated: CASSLLGGIVETQYF.

V is TRBV6-1 and J is TRBJ1-2; D not resolved. Trimming stripped 4 bases from V and 4 bases from J, with 22 bases between. From germline, CDR1 is MNHNS and CDR2 SASEGT. The CDR3 contains 17 residues. As DNA, the CDR3 is TGTGCCAGCAGTGGTTGGGAGGGTAGTACTCCTGGCTATGGCTACACCTTC. Its protein product is CASSGWEGSTPGYGYTF.

This clonotype was detected a few times. The chain is built from TRBV12-5 and TRBJ2-7; TRBD1 aligns across 9 bases. With V trimmed by 0 bases and J by 3 bases, 0 bases remained unmatched. Germline V CDR1 and CDR2: LGHNT, FRNRAP. The CDR3 consists of 14 residues. CDR3 DNA: TGTGCTAGTGGTTTGGTGGGACAGGGCTACGAGCAGTACTTC. It translates to CASGLVGQGYEQYF.

The genes are TRBV30 and TRBJ2-5; D assignment may be TRBD1 or TRBD2 (5 bases each). The germline V gene encodes CDR1 GTSNPN and CDR2 SVGIG (reference sequence). V gave up 0 bases and J gave up 9 bases, with 14 bases separating them. This CDR3 has 13 amino acids. CDR3 nucleotide sequence: TGTGCCTGGAGTGTAAGGGGTCGGGGACCCCAGTACTTC. Translation gives CAWSVRGRGPQYF.

At least ten counts were recorded for this clonotype. The genes are TRBV28 and TRBJ1-5, with D perhaps matching TRBD1 (6 bases). Germline CDR1 MDHEN, CDR2 SYDVKM. The V end was cut by 4 bases, the J end by 1 base, with 14 bases between. The CDR3 totals 16 residues. CDR3 sequence: CASSSSRGLSNQPQHF. CDR3 nucleotide sequence: TGTGCCAGCAGTTCCTCCAGGGGCCTAAGCAATCAGCCCCAGCATTTT.

The rearrangement uses TRBV30 and TRBJ1-4, with TRBD1 identical over 7 bases. Losses at the gene ends were 2 bases for V and 0 bases for J; bases not matched to a gene: 9. CDR1 is GTSNPN, CDR2 SVGIG, per germline (reference sequence). The CDR3 is 17 residues long. CDR3 coding DNA: TGTGCCTGGAGTTTGGGACAGAGACTTGCAACTAATGAAAAACTGTTTTTT. This sequence encodes CAWSLGQRLATNEKLFF.

This clonotype was counted between two and nine times. The chain recombines TRBV12-3 or TRBV12-4 with TRBJ2-2, with 8 bases matching TRBD2. The CDR3 runs to 15 residues. With 3 bases clipped from V and 3 bases from J, the junction kept 3 bases outside the gene matches. In nucleotides, the CDR3 is TGTGCCAGCAGTTTCGACGGGAGGGACACCGGGGAGCTGTTTTTT. This sequence encodes CASSFDGRDTGELFF.

This clonotype has only a few counts. The junction and the germline gene differ at one end; a read error may be behind it. V and J are TRBV19 and TRBJ2-5; D is possibly TRBD1 (6 bases). Germline V gene sequence: CDR1 LNHDA, CDR2 SQIVND (reference sequence). The CDR3 extends over 13 amino acids. The CDR3 reads CASSRAGAETQYF. CDR3 DNA: TGCGCCAGCAGTAGAGCAGGGGCAGAGACCCAGTACTTC.

This chain uses TRBV27 with TRBJ2-7, with D unclear. The ends were cut back, 5 bases at V and 2 bases at J, with 16 bases in the middle. The germline gives CDR1 MNHEY, CDR2 SMNVEV (reference sequence). The CDR3 totals 15 residues. CDR3 DNA: TGTGCCAGCAGTCCCTTCCTACAGAGAACCTACGAGCAGTACTTC. Residues: CASSPFLQRTYEQYF.

This clonotype was seen many times. This chain joins TRBV20-1 and TRBJ1-4; D is undetermined. Germline values: CDR1 DFQATT, CDR2 SNEGSKA (reference sequence). This CDR3 comprises 15 residues. Trimming removed 0 bases from V and 3 bases from J, with 11 bases in between. The CDR3 here is CSARDPSLANEKLFF. The CDR3 nucleotides read TGCAGTGCTAGAGACCCTTCGTTGGCTAATGAAAAACTGTTTTTT.

This clonotype showed up just a few times. J is TRBJ2-7 and V is TRBV28; D uncertain. The ends were cut back, 5 bases at V and 1 base at J, with 12 bases in the middle. CDR3 length equals 14 residues. Germline values: CDR1 MDHEN, CDR2 SYDVKM. CDR3 amino acids: CASSPFRLSYEQYF. The CDR3 DNA reads as TGTGCCAGCAGTCCCTTCCGGCTTTCCTACGAGCAGTACTTC.

This sequence joins TRBV19 and TRBJ1-2; D uncertain. V gave up 4 bases and J gave up 1 base, with 7 bases separating them. CDR1 and CDR2 (germline): LNHDA, SQIVND (reference sequence). The CDR3 runs to 13 residues. CDR3 amino acids: CASSNLFNYGYTF. CDR3 nucleotides: TGTGCCAGTAGTAACCTCTTTAACTATGGCTACACCTTC.

In this sample, this clonotype turned up a few times. This sequence joins TRBV27 and TRBJ1-6, with 12 bases that match TRBD1. There are 15 residues in the CDR3. Looked up from germline, CDR1 is MNHEY and CDR2 is SMNVEV (reference sequence). The V gene end was trimmed by 3 bases and the J gene end by 11 bases; junction bases not matched to a gene: 5. The CDR3 nucleotides read TGTGCCAGCAGTTTTGGGGGACAGGGGGCAACACCCCTCCACTTT. It encodes CASSFGGQGATPLHF.

The chain joins TRBV27 to TRBJ1-4; the D gene is possibly TRBD1 (6 bases). Germline-derived CDR1 and CDR2 are MNHEY and SMNVEV (reference sequence). The CDR3 has 14 amino acids. V was shortened by 6 bases and J by 4 bases, with 12 bases between the two germline ends. CDR3 amino acids: CASSRTAFNEKLFF. Written as DNA, the CDR3 is TGTGCCAGCAGCCGGACAGCTTTTAATGAAAAACTGTTTTTT.